The present TCR beta chain was sequenced within a study of shared clonotypes between healthy human individuals. Sequencing used immunoSEQ multiplex PCR; TCRdb keeps in-frame clones, though not all of them. The sample lists over 950,000 clones, approximately 75% occurring once. Both subsets, CD45RA+ naive and CD45RA-negative memory, were split from the CD4+ cells. The sample was memory CD4+ T cells from PBMCs. Subset of the sample: CD45RA-negative fraction. The source of this sequence is a man aged 18 to 30 in good health. Some clones in this sample may be carry-over from other donors' samples.

CDR3: CAISAFRTGTFVVAGDHEQFF. The CDR3 DNA is TGTGCCATCAGTGCGTTTCGAACAGGGACGTTCGTGGTAGCGGGAGATCATGAGCAGTTCTTC. The chain couples TRBV10-3 to TRBJ2-1; TRBD2 aligns across 9 bases. This CDR3 comprises 21 residues. Germline values: CDR1 ENHRY, CDR2 SYGVKD. With V trimmed by 4 bases and J by 8 bases, 27 bases remained unmatched.